This TCR beta chain was identified during a study of CD4 and CD8 cells across lung adenocarcinoma regions. TCRdb called the PCR reads again in MiXCR, with one record for every CDR3 protein. This sample has under 10,000 distinct CDR3 sequences, with around 43% found just once. This CDR3 has 13 residues. Germline values: CDR1 ENHRY, CDR2 SYGVKD. V shed 2 bases and J 5 bases; nucleotides not matched to a gene: 2. Samples came from patients with localized non-small cell lung adenocarcinoma. In this sample, this clonotype is medium-sized. The sample taken for sequencing was CD4+ T cells from the margin of a lung tumor. The TCR was taken from a female donor with lung adenocarcinoma. The CD4 and CD8 labels of this study may be unreliable. This chain uses TRBV10-3 with TRBJ2-5; 7 nucleotides line up with TRBD2. The CDR3 protein is CAISERGGETQYF. The CDR3 region has the DNA TGTGCCATCAGTGAGAGGGGAGGGGAGACCCAGTACTTC.